This TCR beta chain was captured in a study of blood T cell repertoires in COVID-19. Study at large: Sites in the United States, Italy and Spain provided acute and convalescent COVID-19 samples. PBMCs, B-cell-depleted T cells, or T cells provided the cDNA or gDNA that made up the material.

The germline V gene has CDR1 SGHAT and CDR2 FQNNGV. The CDR3 spans 15 residues. Trimming pared 4 bases from V and 0 bases from J, leaving 9 bases between. Study processing details: Amplification of reference gene primers provided the estimated nucleated cell counts. Sequenced by immunoSEQ multiplex PCR; TCRdb stores in-frame clones only, minus some. D and trimming come from the DNA, and the V and J calls and clone size come from that table. The sample includes hundreds of thousands of clones, more than 70% of them seen just once. The receptor comes from a woman aged 25 to 39 with COVID-19, enrolled during active disease. The sequenced sample was peripheral blood. The chain uses TRBV11-2 and TRBJ1-4; D is possibly TRBD1 (6 bases). Here the CDR3 reads CASSSRGATNEKLFF. CDR3 nucleotides: TGTGCCAGCAGCTCCAGGGGAGCAACTAATGAAAAACTGTTTTTT.